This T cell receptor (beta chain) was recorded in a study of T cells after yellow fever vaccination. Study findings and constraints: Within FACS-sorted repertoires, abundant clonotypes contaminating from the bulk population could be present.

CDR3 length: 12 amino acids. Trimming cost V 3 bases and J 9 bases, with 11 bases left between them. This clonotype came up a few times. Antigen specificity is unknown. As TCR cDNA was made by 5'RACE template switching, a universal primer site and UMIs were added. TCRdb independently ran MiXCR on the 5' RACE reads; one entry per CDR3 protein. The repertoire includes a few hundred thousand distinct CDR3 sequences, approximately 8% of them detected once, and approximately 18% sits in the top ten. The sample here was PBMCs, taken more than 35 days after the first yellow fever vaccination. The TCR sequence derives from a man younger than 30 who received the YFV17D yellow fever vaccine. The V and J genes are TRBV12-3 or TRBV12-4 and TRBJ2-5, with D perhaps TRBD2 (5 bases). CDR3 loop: CASSLVSGAQYF. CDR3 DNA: TGTGCCAGCAGTTTGGTGTCCGGGGCCCAGTACTTC.